Below are 23 T cell receptor beta chains sequenced from a single sample in a study of control samples from healthy donors and cancer patients. Assay: immunoSEQ multiplex PCR; the TCRdb copy retains only in-frame clones and omits some. The table has 120,000 or so clones, 89% seen once. Sequencing input: blood. Receptors were obtained from a man aged 45-65 years in good health.

The chain links TRBV27 to TRBJ1-1; D might be TRBD1 (6 bases). With 5 bases removed from V and 0 bases from J, the gap between germline ends came to 10 bases. The CDR3 totals 14 residues. From germline, CDR1 is MNHEY and CDR2 SMNVEV (reference sequence). The DNA of the CDR3 is TGTGCCAGCAGTGTTCGACAGGTGAACACTGAAGCTTTCTTT. It encodes CASSVRQVNTEAFF.

The V and J genes are TRBV27 and TRBJ2-7; tentatively, D is TRBD1 or TRBD2 (6 bases each). The V gene's germline CDR1 is MNHEY and CDR2 SMNVEV (reference sequence). The CDR3 is made up of 14 amino acids. Trimming stripped 0 bases from V and 5 bases from J, with 11 bases between. This CDR3 reads CASSLSTGANEQYF. The CDR3 DNA follows: TGTGCCAGCAGTTTATCGACGGGGGCCAACGAGCAGTACTTC.

The chain recombines TRBV11-2 with TRBJ2-7; D possibly corresponds to TRBD2 (6 bases). Germline V gives CDR1 SGHAT, CDR2 FQNNGV. The CDR3 is made up of 14 amino acids. V was cut by 4 bases and J by 1 base, with 11 bases left in between. CDR3 in DNA: TGTGCCAGCAGCTCCCCAGGGACTTCCTACGAGCAGTACTTC. This gives the protein CASSSPGTSYEQYF.

This chain links TRBV7-6 with TRBJ2-2; a weak D match, TRBD1 (5 bases). CDR1 and CDR2 (germline): SGHVS, FNYEAQ. The CDR3 runs 19 residues. V shed 5 bases and J shed 0 bases, with 22 bases lying between them. The CDR3 DNA follows: TGTGCCAGCAGCCAACGAGTCCCAGGGTTGGCTCCGAACACCGGGGAGCTGTTTTTT. Its protein product is CASSQRVPGLAPNTGELFF.

The V call is TRBV15, the J call TRBJ1-3; D is unresolved. In germline, CDR1 is LNHNV, CDR2 YYDKDF (reference sequence). The ends were cut back, 5 bases at V and 0 bases at J, with 14 bases in the middle. The CDR3 contains 16 residues. CDR3: CATSSRTADSGNTIYF. The CDR3 DNA is TGTGCCACCAGCTCCCGTACCGCGGACTCTGGAAACACCATATATTTT.

The V call is TRBV19, the J call TRBJ2-3; D not resolved. The CDR3 has 11 residues. CDR1 and CDR2 (germline): LNHDA, SQIVND (reference sequence). With 5 bases removed from V and 4 bases from J, the gap between germline ends came to 4 bases. CDR3 nucleotides: TGTGCCAGTAGTGAGGCAGATACGCAGTATTTT. Translating gives CASSEADTQYF.

This chain links TRBV4-2 with TRBJ1-2, with TRBD1 matching over 9 bases. The V segment lost 3 bases and the J segment 4 bases; nucleotides outside the gene matches: 12. The CDR3 spans 17 residues. From germline, CDR1 is LGHNA and CDR2 YNFKEQ. This CDR3 is CASSQTRDRVWSYGYTF. CDR3 nucleotides: TGTGCCAGCAGCCAGACCCGGGACAGGGTTTGGAGCTATGGCTACACCTTC.

The chain combines TRBV10-3 with TRBJ2-3; TRBD2 might be the D (5 bases). There are 12 residues in the CDR3. V lost 10 bases to trimming and J lost 2 bases, with 10 bases between them. Germline assignment: CDR1 ENHRY and CDR2 SYGVKD. DNA of the CDR3: TGTGCCACGGGATTGAACACAGATACGCAGTATTTT. Translation: CATGLNTDTQYF.

The chain recombines TRBV9 with TRBJ2-2; 15 nucleotides line up with TRBD2. The CDR3 consists of 17 residues. Trimming removed 3 bases from V and 8 bases from J; junction bases left unmatched: 8. The germline V gene encodes CDR1 SGDLS and CDR2 YYNGEE. The CDR3 DNA sequence: TGTGCCAGCAGCGCCCGGACTAGCGGGGGGGCGTCTGGGGAGCTGTTTTTT. This translates into CASSARTSGGASGELFF.

The chain has TRBV3-1 (or the pseudogene TRBV3-2) and TRBJ1-6, with 7 bases fitting TRBD1. V lost 3 bases, J lost 1 base, and 9 bases stayed unmatched. Germline CDR1 is LGHDT and CDR2 is YNNKEL (reference sequence). The CDR3 is 18 residues long. The CDR3 region is CASSHQDRAGSYNSPLHF. CDR3 nucleotides: TGTGCCAGCAGCCACCAAGACAGGGCGGGTTCCTATAATTCACCCCTCCACTTT.

J is TRBJ2-5 and V is TRBV19; 12 positions agree with TRBD1. Trimming cost V 5 bases and J 0 bases; bases outside gene matches: 7. Per germline, CDR1 LNHDA and CDR2 SQIVND (reference sequence). The CDR3 contains 17 residues. The chain's CDR3 is CASSFWGTGGHQETQYF. The CDR3 DNA is TGTGCCAGTAGTTTCTGGGGGACAGGGGGCCACCAAGAGACCCAGTACTTC.

This chain connects TRBV24-1 to TRBJ2-5; tentatively, D is TRBD1 (6 bases). This CDR3 spans 15 amino acids. The V gene lost 0 bases and the J gene lost 5 bases, with 12 bases spanning the gap. The germline gives CDR1 KGHDR, CDR2 SFDVKD. CDR3 nucleotide sequence: TGTGCCACCAGTGATTTGGGGGCCCAGGGGGAGACCCAGTACTTC. Its translation is CATSDLGAQGETQYF.

The chain carries TRBV6-2 or TRBV6-3 and TRBJ1-2; TRBD1 is a possible D gene (5 bases). Trimming pared 0 bases from V and 0 bases from J, leaving 14 bases between. The CDR3 is made up of 17 amino acids. The V gene's germline CDR1 is MNHEY and CDR2 SVGEGT. The CDR3 is CASSYSSQGTPNYGYTF. The CDR3 DNA is TGTGCCAGCAGTTACTCTTCACAAGGGACCCCTAACTATGGCTACACCTTC.

This clone was picked up one time. The chain employs TRBV29-1 and TRBJ1-5; D is perhaps TRBD1 (5 bases). V shed 6 bases and J shed 0 bases, with 24 bases lying between them. The CDR3 loop spans 18 amino acids. Germline-derived CDR1 and CDR2 are SQVTM and ANQGSEA. The CDR3 DNA follows: TGCAGCGTCACAATCCCCCGCGGGGGGGGTTATAGCAATCAGCCCCAGCATTTT. This translates into CSVTIPRGGGYSNQPQHF.

The J gene is TRBJ2-2, the V gene TRBV7-6; 8 positions match TRBD1. The CDR3 has 17 amino acids. Germline V gene data show CDR1 as SGHVS and CDR2 as FNYEAQ. Losses at the gene ends were 2 bases for V and 2 bases for J; bases not matched to a gene: 7. The CDR3 DNA is TGTGCCAGCAGCTTAATGGCAGGGGGCATTAACACCGGGGAGCTGTTTTTT. Translation gives CASSLMAGGINTGELFF.

V gene TRBV18 combines with J gene TRBJ2-7; TRBD2 matches at 8 bases. Germline V gene sequence: CDR1 KGHSH, CDR2 LQKENI. The CDR3 runs 13 residues. With 5 bases clipped from V and 2 bases from J, the junction kept 2 bases outside the gene matches. The CDR3 DNA sequence: TGTGCCAGCTCAGAACTAGCGGCCTACGAGCAGTACTTC. Its translation is CASSELAAYEQYF.

The chain links TRBV7-2 to TRBJ2-3; TRBD2 is a possible D gene (7 bases). The V end was cut by 1 base, the J end by 2 bases, with 13 bases between. The CDR3 length is 16 residues. CDR1 and CDR2 from the germline V gene are SGHTA and FQGNSA. CDR3 sequence (DNA): TGTGCCAGCAGCTTAGAACGGGGGGCCCTCACAGATACGCAGTATTTT. The encoded protein is CASSLERGALTDTQYF.

This clone was detected ten times or more. This sequence joins TRBV21-1 and TRBJ2-7; TRBD2 is taken as the D call from the table, unchecked against the DNA. TRBV21-1 is a known pseudogene. This CDR3 spans 16 amino acids. CDR3 nucleotides: TGTGCCAGCAGCAAATACGGGAACGGGGGGATCCACGAGCAGTACTTC. Its translation: CASSKYGNGGIHEQYF.

V usage is TRBV27 and J usage is TRBJ1-5; TRBD1 is a possible D gene (5 bases). This CDR3 contains 14 residues. V was cut by 6 bases and J by 3 bases, with 12 bases left in between. The V gene's germline CDR1 is MNHEY and CDR2 SMNVEV (reference sequence). CDR3 protein: CASRITGHNQPQHF. The DNA for the CDR3 is TGTGCCAGCAGAATCACAGGCCACAATCAGCCCCAGCATTTT.

This clone was seen more than once but under ten times. This rearrangement joins TRBV6-2 or TRBV6-3 to TRBJ2-3; D ambiguous. The CDR3 covers 11 residues. From germline, CDR1 is MNHEY and CDR2 SVGEGT. Trimming removed 2 bases from V and 7 bases from J, with 4 bases in between. CDR3 in DNA: TGTGCCAGCAGTTACCGGTATACGCAGTATTTT. Residues: CASSYRYTQYF.

The rearrangement links TRBV5-5 to TRBJ1-2; 8 bases line up with TRBD1. CDR3 length: 13 residues. Per germline, CDR1 SGHKS and CDR2 YYEKEE (reference sequence). After removal of 1 base from V and 7 bases from J, the junction contained 3 bases not matched to a gene. The CDR3 nucleotides read TGTGCCAGCAGCTTGACAGGGGGTCCTGGCTACACCTTC. Protein product: CASSLTGGPGYTF.

This sequence joins TRBV23-1 and TRBJ1-5, with D uncertain. Being an ORF, TRBV23-1 has a function that is uncertain. The V and J ends lost 0 bases and 5 bases respectively, with 11 bases between them. The length of the CDR3 is 15 residues. The CDR3, as DNA: TGCGCCAGCAGTCAATCAAGCCAGAACTATCAGCCCCAGCATTTT. This gives the protein CASSQSSQNYQPQHF.

This chain links TRBV12-3 or TRBV12-4 with TRBJ1-1; D ambiguous. Trimming left V 5 bases short and J 6 bases short, with 10 bases between. This CDR3 is built from 12 residues. CDR3 sequence (DNA): TGTGCCAGCAGTCGCAGTGTCTCTGAAGCTTTCTTT. The encoded protein is CASSRSVSEAFF.